These 21 T cell receptor beta chains were sequenced from one sample in a study of cytomegalovirus exposure and HLA in healthy donors. TCRdb's copy holds only in-frame clones and misses some; the assay was immunoSEQ multiplex PCR. In the table there are 130,000 to 150,000 clones, about 91% of which are singletons. Material for sequencing was PBMCs. The receptors stem from a man aged 18 to 30 in good health and CMV-seropositive.

The J gene is TRBJ1-2, the V gene TRBV5-8; 8 bases fit TRBD1. Germline V CDR1 and CDR2: SGHTS, YDEGEE. Trimming removed 7 bases from V and 3 bases from J; junction bases left unmatched: 5. This CDR3 contains 13 residues. The CDR3 DNA reads TGTGCCAGCGCCGAGGACAGGGACTATGGCTACACCTTC. This translates into CASAEDRDYGYTF.

The rearrangement uses TRBV18 and TRBJ1-1, with D uncertain. Trimming cost V 8 bases and J 0 bases, with 10 bases left between them. Germline V gene lookup returns CDR1 KGHSH and CDR2 LQKENI. This CDR3 is built from 13 residues. This CDR3 is CASQTSMNTEAFF. The CDR3 nucleotides are TGTGCCAGCCAAACAAGTATGAACACTGAAGCTTTCTTT.

The chain links TRBV14 to TRBJ1-4; D is ambiguous. Germline lookup yields CDR1 SGHDN and CDR2 FVKESK. CDR3 size: 16 residues. Trimming pared 0 bases from V and 5 bases from J, leaving 13 bases between. This CDR3 is CASSQDRGRINEKLFF. CDR3 coding DNA: TGTGCCAGCAGCCAAGATAGAGGGCGTATAAATGAAAAACTGTTTTTT. Using reference TRBV14 and TRBJ1-4 for the parts outside the CDR3, the full variable domain is EAGVTQFPSHSVIEKGQTVTLRCDPISGHDNLYWYRRVMGKEIKFLLHFVKESKQDESGMPNNRFLAERTGGTYSTLKVQPAELEDSGVYFCASSQDRGRINEKLFFGSGTQLSVL.

The J gene is TRBJ2-7, the V gene TRBV7-9; 7 nucleotides agree with TRBD2. V shed 6 bases and J 3 bases; nucleotides not matched to a gene: 5. This CDR3 comprises 13 residues. CDR1 is SEHNR, CDR2 FQNEAQ, per germline (reference sequence). CDR3 in amino acids: CASRGGARYEQYF. In DNA form, the CDR3 reads TGTGCCAGCAGGGGAGGGGCGCGCTACGAGCAGTACTTC.

The chain is built from TRBV4-2 and TRBJ1-4, with D maybe TRBD1 (5 bases). Per the germline V gene, CDR1 is LGHNA and CDR2 is YNFKEQ. The CDR3 is 16 residues long. The germline V and J ends were trimmed by 4 bases and 2 bases, with 14 bases remaining between them. As DNA, the CDR3 is TGTGCCAGCAGCCGGGCCCGGGGGGTGACTAATGAAAAACTGTTTTTT. Translation: CASSRARGVTNEKLFF.

This clone appeared once. V usage is TRBV7-9 and J usage is TRBJ1-1; TRBD1 might be the D (6 bases). Germline CDR1 reads SEHNR; CDR2 reads FQNEAQ (reference sequence). The CDR3 covers 13 residues. With 1 base removed from V and 10 bases from J, the gap between germline ends came to 13 bases. CDR3: CASSLETGRRAFF. CDR3 nucleotide sequence: TGTGCCAGCAGCTTAGAGACAGGCCGACGAGCTTTCTTT. The entire variable domain, with the rest obtained from reference TRBV7-9 and TRBJ1-1, is as follows: DTGVSQNPRHKITKRGQNVTFRCDPISEHNRLYWYRQTLGQGPEFLTYFQNEAQLEKSRLLSDRFSAERPKGSFSTLEIQRTEQGDSAMYLCASSLETGRRAFFGQGTRLTVV.

The genes are TRBV6-5 and TRBJ1-1, with D possibly being TRBD1 (6 bases). Germline-derived CDR1 and CDR2 are MNHEY and SVGAGI. Deletions cut 4 bases from V and 1 base from J, with 13 bases between. The CDR3 is made up of 15 amino acids. Here the CDR3 DNA reads TGTGCCAGCAGTTTCTCAGGGGAGGGGAACACTGAAGCTTTCTTT. Its translation is CASSFSGEGNTEAFF.

The J gene is TRBJ2-1, the V gene TRBV29-1, with 9 nucleotides matching TRBD2. The germline V gene encodes CDR1 SQVTM and CDR2 ANQGSEA. The length of the CDR3 is 15 residues. V lost 0 bases, J lost 6 bases, and 6 bases stayed unmatched. In DNA, the CDR3 is TGCAGCGTTGAAGAAGAGTCTAGCGGGACCAATGAGCAGTTCTTC. It encodes CSVEEESSGTNEQFF.

Comments on this clone: Other DNA sequences of this sample code for an identical CDR3. This chain links TRBV5-1 with TRBJ1-1; D is uncertain. Trimming pared 0 bases from V and 8 bases from J, leaving 5 bases between. Germline V gene sequence: CDR1 SGHRS, CDR2 YFSETQ. This CDR3 comprises 11 residues. This chain's CDR3 is CASSLGHEAFF. CDR3 nucleotides: TGCGCCAGCAGCTTGGGGCACGAAGCTTTCTTT.

This rearrangement joins TRBV5-1 to TRBJ1-3; D unresolved. CDR3 length: 15 amino acids. Trimming cost V 0 bases and J 1 base, with 8 bases left between them. Looked up from germline, CDR1 is SGHRS and CDR2 is YFSETQ. The CDR3, as DNA: TGCGCCAGCAGCTTGGGGGAGGCGTCTGGAAACACCATATATTTT. Residues: CASSLGEASGNTIYF. Full variable domain (rest looked up from reference TRBV5-1 and TRBJ1-3): KAGVTQTPRYLIKTRGQQVTLSCSPISGHRSVSWYQQTPGQGLQFLFEYFSETQRNKGNFPGRFSGRQFSNSRSEMNVSTLELGDSALYLCASSLGEASGNTIYFGEGSWLTVV.

The chain links TRBV30 to TRBJ1-6, with D perhaps matching TRBD1 (5 bases). The V gene lost 4 bases and the J gene lost 7 bases, with 14 bases spanning the gap. The length of the CDR3 is 14 residues. Germline values: CDR1 GTSNPN, CDR2 SVGIG (reference sequence). CDR3 amino acids: CAWTPGRGNSPLHF. CDR3 coding DNA: TGTGCCTGGACCCCGGGACGGGGGAATTCACCCCTCCACTTT.

This chain links TRBV7-2 with TRBJ1-1; maybe TRBD1 (5 bases). This CDR3 is built from 17 residues. Germline V gene lookup returns CDR1 SGHTA and CDR2 FQGNSA. Trimming removed 5 bases at V and 0 bases at J, with 19 bases between. The CDR3 nucleotides read TGTGCCAGCAGCCCACTTCGACAGAGAGCCATGAACACTGAAGCTTTCTTT. It yields the protein CASSPLRQRAMNTEAFF.

The V call is TRBV27, the J call TRBJ2-4, with D maybe TRBD1 (6 bases). V lost 2 bases, J lost 5 bases, and 13 bases lay in between. The germline V gene has CDR1 MNHEY and CDR2 SMNVEV (reference sequence). This CDR3 comprises 15 residues. CDR3 sequence reads: CASSLVGTMQNIQYF. The DNA of the CDR3 is TGTGCCAGCAGTTTAGTCGGGACAATGCAAAACATTCAGTACTTC.

This chain connects TRBV5-1 to TRBJ1-1; perhaps TRBD1 as D (6 bases). V was trimmed by 0 bases and J by 0 bases, leaving 9 bases between them. CDR3 length equals 15 residues. The germline CDR1 and CDR2 sequences are SGHRS and YFSETQ. The CDR3 DNA sequence: TGCGCCAGCAGCTTGGTTACAGGGATGAACACTGAAGCTTTCTTT. Residues: CASSLVTGMNTEAFF.

This chain connects TRBV7-2 to TRBJ1-5, with a possible D match to TRBD1 (5 bases). V gave up 2 bases and J gave up 7 bases, with 12 bases separating them. The CDR3 is 14 residues long. Looked up from germline, CDR1 is SGHTA and CDR2 is FQGNSA. CDR3 in amino acids: CASSLNPGQQPQHF. CDR3 nucleotides: TGTGCCAGCAGCTTAAACCCAGGGCAACAGCCCCAGCATTTT.

The chain employs TRBV27 and TRBJ2-1, with 8 bases fitting TRBD1. CDR1 MNHEY and CDR2 SMNVEV come from the germline V gene (reference sequence). V lost 6 bases, J lost 6 bases, and 7 bases stayed unmatched. This CDR3 comprises 14 residues. The CDR3 here is CASSPGQVFNEQFF. The CDR3 coding sequence is TGTGCCAGCAGCCCGGGACAGGTATTCAATGAGCAGTTCTTC.

The chain carries TRBV2 and TRBJ2-1, with 7 bases that match TRBD2. The germline CDR1 and CDR2 sequences are SNHLY and FYNNEI. V shed 3 bases, J shed 9 bases, and the junction held 14 bases outside the gene matches. This CDR3 has 16 amino acids. CDR3 DNA sequence: TGTGCCAGCAGTGAGAATAGGCCTAGCGGAAGGGGTGAGCAGTTCTTC. Translation: CASSENRPSGRGEQFF.

The rearrangement links TRBV27 to TRBJ1-2, with 11 bases identical to TRBD1. Germline loops: CDR1 MNHEY, CDR2 SMNVEV (reference sequence). J gave up 0 bases and V 5 bases, and 2 bases lay outside the gene matches. The CDR3 runs 15 residues. DNA of the CDR3: TGTGCCAGCAGTCTGGGACAGGGGGCTAACTATGGCTACACCTTC. Residues: CASSLGQGANYGYTF.

This clone was detected only once. The chain uses TRBV4-1 and TRBJ2-1; 12 nucleotides line up with TRBD2. The V and J ends lost 1 base and 9 bases, in that order; junction bases with no gene match: 1. Germline V gene lookup returns CDR1 MGHRA and CDR2 YSYEKL. The CDR3 loop spans 14 amino acids. Here the CDR3 DNA reads TGCGCCAGCAGCCAAGGACTAGCGGGAGTTGAGCAGTTCTTC. This encodes CASSQGLAGVEQFF.

V and J are TRBV9 and TRBJ1-6; the D gene is possibly TRBD1 (6 bases). Germline lookup yields CDR1 SGDLS and CDR2 YYNGEE. V was clipped by 3 bases and J by 5 bases, with 12 bases between them. The CDR3 is 15 amino acids. The CDR3 loop is CASSEGGANNSPLHF. In DNA, the CDR3 is TGTGCCAGCAGCGAGGGGGGGGCGAATAATTCACCCCTCCACTTT.

The V gene is TRBV19, the J gene TRBJ2-3; 7 positions agree with TRBD1. The CDR3 is 18 amino acids. The germline gives CDR1 LNHDA, CDR2 SQIVND (reference sequence). With 9 bases clipped from V and 0 bases from J, the junction kept 18 bases outside the gene matches. In DNA, the CDR3 is TGTGCCAGCACTTTTCGGGACAGAGTTTTTTCTAGCACAGATACGCAGTATTTT. Encoded protein: CASTFRDRVFSSTDTQYF.